This section outlines one T cell receptor (beta chain) sequence together with its context. The entry originates in a study of cytomegalovirus exposure and HLA in healthy donors. Germline CDR1 reads SGDLS; CDR2 reads YYNGEE. The CDR3 length is 13 residues. The V and J ends lost 3 bases and 4 bases respectively, with 9 bases between them. PCR employed 60 Vbeta and 13 Jbeta primers. The assay was immunoSEQ multiplex PCR, and TCRdb's table has in-frame clones only and misses some. The profile shows about 270,000 clones, roughly two thirds of them singletons. This rearrangement joins TRBV9 to TRBJ2-3; D is uncertain. The receptor was isolated from a female donor in good health and CMV-seronegative. Sequencing used PBMCs. The CDR3 spells CASSGGVPDTQYF. For the CDR3, the DNA is TGTGCCAGCAGCGGAGGAGTGCCAGATACGCAGTATTTT.